The clone carrying this TCR beta chain has just a few counts. The record originates from a study of blood T cell repertoires in COVID-19. About the study: Some COVID-19 samples were acute and others convalescent; all came from the United States, Italy and Spain.

Original processing methods: Amplification from reference gene primers served as the basis for estimated nucleated cell counts. The data were produced by immunoSEQ multiplex PCR, yet TCRdb's version contains in-frame clones alone and is incomplete. For V, J and clone size, that table is used; D and trimming come from the DNA. The sample has about 40,000 clones, roughly four fifths seen once. This CDR3 region has 16 residues. Germline CDR1 reads MDHEN; CDR2 reads SYDVKM. The ends lost 7 bases at V and 6 bases at J; junction bases unmatched: 12. The sample was peripheral blood. The rearrangement uses TRBV28 and TRBJ1-6; 7 bases are shared with TRBD1. The TCR originated in a human donor in a cohort sampled during active or convalescent COVID-19. The donor label of this sample is uncertain. The CDR3 DNA is TGTGCCAGCAATAAGTCGTCAGGGGGTTCTAATTCACCCCTCCACTTT. As protein: CASNKSSGGSNSPLHF.